One TCR beta chain is described in this entry. Its specificity is not known. The data originate from a study of a mutant IDH1 vaccine in newly diagnosed glioma. Study-level information: Investigators started vaccination 4-6 weeks after radiotherapy alone, or with temozolomide cycles.

Sequencing was performed with immunoSEQ multiplex PCR; in TCRdb, only in-frame clones are kept and a portion is missing. This sample has 25,000 to 40,000 clones, with approximately 89% found just once. As to time point: week 47, end of study. Vaccination comprised doses that each held 300 ug of mutant IDH1 20-mer peptide, plus topical imiquimod. Eight vaccine doses were administered to patients at weeks 1, 3, 5, 7, 11, 15, 19 and 23. Germline V lookup: CDR1 SGHRS, CDR2 YFSETQ. The trim removed 4 bases at V and 5 bases at J, leaving 4 bases unmatched. CDR3 length equals 14 residues. This sample comprised PBMCs, obtained from a glioma patient whose treatment included an IDH1 peptide vaccine. The V call is TRBV5-1, the J call TRBJ2-2; 8 bases fit TRBD1. The sequence was collected from a man between 35 and 55 years old with glioma. The CDR3 DNA is TGCGCCAGCAGCAAAGACAGGGGTACCGGGGAGCTGTTTTTT. This sequence encodes CASSKDRGTGELFF.